This entry lists 2 T cell receptor beta chains sequenced from one sample in a study of blood T cell repertoires in COVID-19. Assay used: immunoSEQ multiplex PCR; TCRdb lists only in-frame clones, some missing. This sample has under 300,000 clones, with 88% found just once. The sequenced sample consisted of peripheral blood. Receptors originate from a woman aged 25 to 39 with acute or convalescent COVID-19.

The CDR3 spells CASSQVQGGYEQYF. The CDR3 DNA sequence: TGTGCCAGCAGCCAAGTTCAGGGCGGTTACGAGCAGTACTTC. The J gene is TRBJ2-7, the V gene TRBV3-1 (or the pseudogene TRBV3-2); tentative D call: TRBD1 (5 bases). V was cut by 1 base and J by 4 bases, with 11 bases left in between. The CDR3 runs to 14 residues. Germline-derived CDR1 and CDR2 are LGHDT and YNNKEL (reference sequence).

J is TRBJ2-5 and V is TRBV10-3; tentatively, D is TRBD2 (6 bases). V was clipped by 7 bases and J by 5 bases, with 26 bases between them. Germline V gene sequence: CDR1 ENHRY, CDR2 SYGVKD. This CDR3 is 17 amino acids long. CDR3 protein: CAIKADSLTSLLETQYF. In DNA, the CDR3 is TGTGCCATCAAGGCGGACTCTTTGACTAGTTTGCTCGAGACCCAGTACTTC.